Shown below are 5 T cell receptor beta chains from a single sample sequenced in a study of blood T cells in healthy people across ages. Combining a sample-barcoded 5' primer with a J-beta primer mix, a second PCR ran for roughly 7 to 12 cycles. TCRdb reprocessed the 5' RACE reads with MiXCR, giving one entry per CDR3 protein. Of 450,000 to 650,000 distinct CDR3 sequences in the sample, less than 25% were seen once. Separately, the same data were catalogued under a study of T cells of mothers and their children.

Sequenced: blood. Receptors originate from a boy younger than 18 in good health.

This chain links TRBV12-3 or TRBV12-4 with TRBJ2-5, with 10 bases matching TRBD1. The ends lost 1 base at V and 11 bases at J; junction bases unmatched: 4. CDR3 length: 13 amino acids. The CDR3 here is CASSLGTGGEQYF. For the CDR3, the DNA is TGTGCCAGCAGTTTAGGGACAGGGGGTGAGCAGTACTTC.

This clonotype occurred a few times. The chain employs TRBV6-2 or TRBV6-3 and TRBJ1-5; D gene unclear. Germline loops: CDR1 MNHEY, CDR2 SVGEGT. The CDR3 runs 16 residues. Trimming cost V 4 bases and J 1 base, with 14 bases left between them. The CDR3 reads CASSSAWPSSNQPQHF. The CDR3 DNA is TGTGCCAGCAGTTCAGCGTGGCCCTCGAGCAATCAGCCCCAGCATTTT.

This sequence joins TRBV4-1 and TRBJ1-1; unclear D gene. Trimming took off 3 bases at V and 4 bases at J, with 18 bases between the two ends. Germline V gene sequence: CDR1 MGHRA, CDR2 YSYEKL. This CDR3 contains 16 residues. The CDR3: CASSQAPRVVGTEAFF. The CDR3 DNA follows: TGCGCCAGCAGCCAGGCCCCAAGGGTCGTTGGCACTGAAGCTTTCTTT.

This sequence joins TRBV25-1 and TRBJ2-5, with no clear D. Trimming left V 3 bases short and J 11 bases short, with 10 bases between. CDR1 and CDR2 (germline): MGHDK, SYGVNS. The CDR3 covers 11 residues. CDR3 sequence: CASSEHREQYF. CDR3 bases: TGTGCCAGCAGTGAGCATCGAGAGCAGTACTTC.

This clonotype was counted a few times. The genes are TRBV4-3 and TRBJ2-1; 8 bases fit TRBD2. The germline gives CDR1 LGHNA, CDR2 YSLEER. The junction had 1 base not matched to a gene; V was cut back by 1 base and J by 5 bases. This CDR3 is built from 14 residues. The CDR3 spells CASSQAAGDNEQFF. Here the CDR3 DNA reads TGCGCCAGCAGCCAAGCAGCGGGAGACAATGAGCAGTTCTTC.